This TCR beta chain came from a study of T cells in Graves' hyperthyroidism and ophthalmopathy. The study, taken as a whole, reports: Researchers found most expanded thyroid clonotypes above 0.001 in blood as well.

Trimming took off 4 bases at V and 2 bases at J, with 6 bases between the two ends. There are 11 residues in the CDR3. CDR1 and CDR2 from the germline V gene are SQVTM and ANQGSEA. This clonotype was recorded many times. Its antigen is still unknown. The CDR3 regions of TCR beta were amplified from RNA transcripts. HTBI primers drove first-round RT-PCR of the TCR CDR3. TCRdb reprocessed the multiplex PCR reads with MiXCR, giving one entry per CDR3 protein. This table has under 350,000 distinct CDR3 sequences, 12% to 15% appearing once. Sample: blood. This sequence originates from a woman between 40 and 50 years old with Graves' ophthalmopathy. The chain employs TRBV29-1 and TRBJ2-7, with no clear D. CDR3 sequence reads: CSVVSTYEQYF. DNA for the CDR3: TGCAGCGTTGTCAGTACCTACGAGCAGTACTTC.